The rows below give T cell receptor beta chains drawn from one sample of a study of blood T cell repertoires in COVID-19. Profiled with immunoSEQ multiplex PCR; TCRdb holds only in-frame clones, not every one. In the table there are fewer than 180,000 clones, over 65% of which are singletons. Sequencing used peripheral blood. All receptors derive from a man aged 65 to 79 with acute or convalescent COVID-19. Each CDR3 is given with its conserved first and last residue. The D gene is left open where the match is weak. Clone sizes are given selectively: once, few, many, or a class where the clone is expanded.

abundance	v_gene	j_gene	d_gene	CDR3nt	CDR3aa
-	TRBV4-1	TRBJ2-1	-	TGCGCCAGCAGCCAAGATCCAGGCGGGACCTCCTACAATGAGCAGTTCTTC	CASSQDPGGTSYNEQFF
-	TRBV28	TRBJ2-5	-	TGTGCCAGCAGTTTTGGACTAAGGCGTGAGACCCAGTACTTC	CASSFGLRRETQYF
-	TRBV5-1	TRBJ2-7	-	TGCGCCAGCAGCGTTGGGACACCGGGAAGCGGTGAGCAGTACTTC	CASSVGTPGSGEQYF
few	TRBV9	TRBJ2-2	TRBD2	TGTGCCAGCAGCGTAGTCGGGCTAGCGGAAAACACCGGGGAGCTGTTTTTT	CASSVVGLAENTGELFF
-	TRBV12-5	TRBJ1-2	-	TGTGCTAGTGGTTTGAAAGCCTATGGCTACACCTTC	CASGLKAYGYTF
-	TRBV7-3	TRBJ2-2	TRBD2	TGTGCCAGCACCTTGGACGGGGCGGGGGACACCGGGGAGCTGTTTTTT	CASTLDGAGDTGELFF
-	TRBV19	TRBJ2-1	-	TGTGCCAGTTGCAGGGACAATGAGCAGTTCTTC	CASCRDNEQFF
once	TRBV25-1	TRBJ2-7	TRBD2	TGTGCCAGCAGTAATGCCGGGGGGTACGAGCAGTACTTC	CASSNAGGYEQYF
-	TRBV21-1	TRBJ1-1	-	TGTGCCAGCAGCAAACTCGGGGGTGCCGAAGCTTTCTTT	CASSKLGGAEAFF
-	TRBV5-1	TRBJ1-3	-	TGCGCCAGCAGCCTCGGGACTGGCTCTGGAAACACCATATATTTT	CASSLGTGSGNTIYF
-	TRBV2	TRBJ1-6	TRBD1	TGTGCCAGCGCCGACAGGGTGGCTTCACCCCTCCACTTT	CASADRVASPLHF
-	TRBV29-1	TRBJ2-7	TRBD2	TGCAGCGTCTCCCAGCGGGGGGAGCAGTACTTC	CSVSQRGEQYF
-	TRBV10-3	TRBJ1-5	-	TGTGCCATCAGTGAGTCGACTCGGGGACACGATCAGCCCCAGCATTTT	CAISESTRGHDQPQHF
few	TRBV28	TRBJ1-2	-	TGTGCCAGCAGTCGGAACGGAGGGAGATCCTATGGCTACACCTTC	CASSRNGGRSYGYTF
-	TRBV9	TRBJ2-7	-	TGTGCCAGCAGCCGGGACACTAACTACGAGCAGTACTTC	CASSRDTNYEQYF
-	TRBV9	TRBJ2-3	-	TGTGCCAGCAGCGTCGAAGACTTCACAGATACGCAGTATTTT	CASSVEDFTDTQYF
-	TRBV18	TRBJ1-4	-	TGTGCCAGCTCACCAGGGATACCAGAGGGGGATGAAAAACTGTTTTTT	CASSPGIPEGDEKLFF
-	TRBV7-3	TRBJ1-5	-	TGTGCCAGCAGCCCCCCTACAGGGTATAGCAATCAGCCCCAGCATTTT	CASSPPTGYSNQPQHF
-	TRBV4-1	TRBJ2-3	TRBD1	TGCGCCAGCGGGGGACAGGGGGCAGATACGCAGTATTTT	CASGGQGADTQYF
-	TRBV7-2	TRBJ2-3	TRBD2	TGTGCCAGCAGCGCCGGACTAGCGGGGGGGCAAGATACGCAGTATTTT	CASSAGLAGGQDTQYF
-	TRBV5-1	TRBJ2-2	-	TGCGCCAGCAGCTCCTCGACAGGCACCGGGGAGCTGTTTTTT	CASSSSTGTGELFF
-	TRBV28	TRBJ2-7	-	TGTGCCAGCAGTTTAGGGGACTCTCCCTACGAGCAGTACTTC	CASSLGDSPYEQYF
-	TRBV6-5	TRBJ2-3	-	TGTGCCAGCAGGGAGACAGGTACAGATACGCAGTATTTT	CASRETGTDTQYF
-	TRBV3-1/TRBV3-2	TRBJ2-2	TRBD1	TGTGCCAGCAGCCCGACAGGGGGGCACGGGGAGCTGTTTTTT	CASSPTGGHGELFF
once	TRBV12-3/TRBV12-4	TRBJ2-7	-	TGTGCCAGTTCCCCGGGGTTCCACGAGCAGTACTTC	CASSPGFHEQYF
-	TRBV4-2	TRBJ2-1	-	TGTGCCAGCAGCCAAGATCTCAATGAGCAGTTCTTC	CASSQDLNEQFF
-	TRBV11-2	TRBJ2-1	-	TGTGCCAGCAGCTCCAACGCCGGGAGCTCCTACAATGAGCAGTTCTTC	CASSSNAGSSYNEQFF
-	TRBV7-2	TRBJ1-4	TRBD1	TGTGCCAGCAGTTGGGACAGGGTAGAAAAACTGTTTTTT	CASSWDRVEKLFF
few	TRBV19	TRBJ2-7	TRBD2	TGTGCCAGTAGACCGTGGGGGGGATACGAGCAGTACTTC	CASRPWGGYEQYF
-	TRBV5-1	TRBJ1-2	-	TGCGCCAGCAGCTTGGATCGGGGTAGCTATGGCTACACCTTC	CASSLDRGSYGYTF
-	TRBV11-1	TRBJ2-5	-	TGTGCCAGCAGCCTAGGGGGGCAATCAGAGACCCAGTACTTC	CASSLGGQSETQYF
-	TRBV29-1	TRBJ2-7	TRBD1	TGCAGCGCTATAACAGGGGTCGGGGAATACGAGCAGTACTTC	CSAITGVGEYEQYF
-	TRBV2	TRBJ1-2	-	TGTGCCAGCAGTGAACAGGTGCATGATGGCTACACCTTC	CASSEQVHDGYTF
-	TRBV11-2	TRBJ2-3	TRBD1	TGTGCCAGCAGCCTAGGACAGGGCAATACGCAGTATTTT	CASSLGQGNTQYF
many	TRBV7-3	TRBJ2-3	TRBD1	TGTGCCAGCAGCTCGGACAGGGGCGCAGATACGCAGTATTTT	CASSSDRGADTQYF
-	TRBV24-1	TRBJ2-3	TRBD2	TGTGCCACCAGTTTAGCGGGGCCCACAGATACGCAGTATTTT	CATSLAGPTDTQYF
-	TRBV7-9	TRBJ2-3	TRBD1	TGTGCCAGCAGCTTTGATTACAGGGGAGACACGCAGTATTTT	CASSFDYRGDTQYF
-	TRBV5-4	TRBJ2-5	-	TGTGCCAGCAGCCGCGCCCCTCAAGAGACCCAGTACTTC	CASSRAPQETQYF
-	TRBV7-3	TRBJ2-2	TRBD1	TGTGCCAGCAGCTTGAGACAGGGGGCACCGTACACCGGGGAGCTGTTTTTT	CASSLRQGAPYTGELFF
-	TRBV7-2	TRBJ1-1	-	TGTGCCAGCAGCTTAGGGTGGGACGGAGGGAAGAACACTGAAGCTTTCTTT	CASSLGWDGGKNTEAFF
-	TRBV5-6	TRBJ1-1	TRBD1	TGTGCCAGCAGCATAGCGGGACAGACCAAAGCTTTCTTT	CASSIAGQTKAFF
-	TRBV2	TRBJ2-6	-	TGTGCCAGTCACAGGGTGTCTGGGGCCAACGTCCTGACTTTC	CASHRVSGANVLTF
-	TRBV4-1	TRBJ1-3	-	TGCGCCAGCAGCCAAGTTCGGACCGGCGGGAACACCATATATTTT	CASSQVRTGGNTIYF
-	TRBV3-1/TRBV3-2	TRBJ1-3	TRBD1	TGTGCCAGCAGCCAAGGGCGACAGGGGAGAAACACCATATATTTT	CASSQGRQGRNTIYF
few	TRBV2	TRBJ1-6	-	TGTGCCAGCAGTGAATGGGCCGGAGGCGCTAATTCACCCCTCCACTTT	CASSEWAGGANSPLHF
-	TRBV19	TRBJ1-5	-	TGTGCCAGTAGTATCACAGGGCCCTTCAGCAATCAGCCCCAGCATTTT	CASSITGPFSNQPQHF
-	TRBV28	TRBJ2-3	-	TGTGCCAGCTACAGGGTCAACACAGATACGCAGTATTTT	CASYRVNTDTQYF
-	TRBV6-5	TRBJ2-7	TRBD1	TGTGCCAGCAGTTACTCGGACAGGGGTACCTACGAGCAGTACTTC	CASSYSDRGTYEQYF